This T cell receptor (beta chain) was identified in a study of blood T cell repertoires in COVID-19. Study-wide background: Samples of COVID-19 (acute and convalescent) were obtained from the United States, Italy and Spain.

Measured with immunoSEQ multiplex PCR; TCRdb has only the in-frame clones, and not every one. The sample shows 150,000 to 200,000 clones, over 80% of them seen only once. The CDR3 is 18 amino acids. Germline trimming cut 0 bases from V and 5 bases from J; bases unmatched to any gene: 15. Germline CDR1 and CDR2: LGHDT and YNNKEL (reference sequence). The specimen was peripheral blood. The TCR sequence derives from a woman aged 25 to 39 with acute or convalescent COVID-19. The V and J genes are TRBV3-1 (or the pseudogene TRBV3-2) and TRBJ2-5; 7 bases line up with TRBD1. The CDR3 DNA reads TGTGCCAGCAGCCAAGAGGGATTCGGACAGGAGAGGGGGGAGACCCAGTACTTC. It specifies CASSQEGFGQERGETQYF.